What follows is one T cell receptor beta chain and its context. No antigen is known for it. The V gene's germline CDR1 is SGHTA and CDR2 FQGNSA. The CDR3 contains 16 residues. Trimming at V came to 1 base and at J to 5 bases, leaving 10 bases not matched to a gene. Sequenced by immunoSEQ multiplex PCR; TCRdb stores in-frame clones only, minus some. The sample includes some 600,000 clones, roughly 96% of them seen just once. The sample is drawn from a study of shared clonotypes between healthy human individuals. Study-level information: The composition of the donors was a couple of women and a few men aged 18 to 49. Study results and caveats: Rarefaction exposed incomplete sorted-subset sequencing despite large depth. Larger estimated richness was generally recorded for naive subsets relative to memory subsets. Clonotype sharing across donors was expected to vary with sequencing depth.

The naive CD8 fraction comprised CD45RO-negative cells positively selected for CCR7 and excluded terminally differentiated effector memory CD45RA+ cells. This rearrangement joins TRBV7-2 to TRBJ2-7; 8 nucleotides agree with TRBD2. The receptor was derived from a woman in her 30s in good health. The material sequenced was naive CD8+ T cells sorted from blood. The CDR3, as DNA: TGTGCCAGCAGCTTAGAGTCGTGGCGGGAGGCGGACGAGCAGTACTTC. Translated, it gives CASSLESWREADEQYF. Based on the CDR3 plus reference TRBV7-2 and TRBJ2-7, the full variable domain is GAGVSQSPSNKVTEKGKDVELRCDPISGHTALYWYRQSLGQGLEFLIYFQGNSAPDKSGLPSDRFSAERTGGSVSTLTIQRTQQEDSAVYLCASSLESWREADEQYFGPGTRLTVT.